The entry below describes one T cell receptor beta chain. The data were produced by immunoSEQ multiplex PCR, yet TCRdb's version contains in-frame clones alone and is incomplete. The sample consists of around 100,000 clones, 85% to 95% of them appearing once. The CDR3 contains 15 residues. V lost 0 bases and J lost 4, with 13 bases in between. From germline, CDR1 is GTSNPN and CDR2 SVGIG (reference sequence). The source of the sample is a study of OX40 agonist ivuxolimab in advanced cancers. Whole-study context: Ivuxolimab, which patients received intravenously every 2 weeks, was dosed at 0.01 to 10 mg/kg. The study enrolled dose-escalation patients with hepatocellular carcinoma, melanoma, renal cell or head and neck cancer.

The TCR was taken from an adult with an advanced solid tumor such as melanoma, head and neck, liver or kidney cancer. The V and J genes are TRBV30 and TRBJ1-5, with D perhaps TRBD1 (5 bases). This sample comprised CD4+ or CD8+ T cells sorted from blood, obtained in a trial of the OX40 agonist ivuxolimab. The CDR3 spells CAWSVGAGRNQPQHF. The CDR3 coding sequence is TGTGCCTGGAGTGTAGGGGCAGGGAGAAATCAGCCCCAGCATTTT.